This T cell receptor (beta chain) came from a study of blood T cell repertoires in COVID-19 (dated by TCRdb to between 2020 and 2021). Regarding the research as a whole: Samples covering the acute and convalescent phases of COVID-19 were provided by collaborators in the United States, Italy and Spain. The prospective study material was composed of cDNA or gDNA derived from T cells, B-cell-depleted T cells, or PBMCs. Where available, HLA class I and class II types were obtained from metadata supplied by the sample provider rather than from assay-based typing. A freely available public database, intended as a resource for researchers studying the immune response to SARS-CoV-2, is where the repertoires were released. Samples were obtained from the ongoing ImmuneRACE study (first 160 participants) and from 1,254 subjects provided by 6 global collaborators. The dataset comprised deeply sampled blood TCRbeta repertoires from subjects exposed to, actively infected with, or recovered from COVID-19. A de-identified subject ID, COVID-19 status, age in years and sex were almost always included in the sample metadata. Study-wide findings and limitations: The quantity of clinical and demographic metadata differed by source and by participant and was supplied without curation.

The CDR3 has 15 amino acids, counting the end cysteine and phenylalanine. The sequence is cut down to CDR3 DNA, 45 bases in frame from base 1. The germline V end is reduced by 4 bases and the J end by 4 bases; junction bases left unmatched: 5. CDR1 and CDR2 (SNHLY, FYNNEI) derive from the germline V gene. TCRbeta CDR3 regions were amplified from genomic DNA using the immunoSEQ Assay, a bias-controlled multiplex PCR. The authors' pipeline ran thus. Nucleated cell counts per sample were estimated from amplification of reference gene primers within the assay. To quantify the absolute abundance of each unique TCRbeta CDR3 rearrangement, sequence reads were collapsed and filtered. For each sample, productive Simpson clonality was calculated as the square root of Simpson's diversity index across productive rearrangements. Held by TCRdb, this immuneACCESS table contains in-frame sequences only and omits some clones. Under half of the omission traces to an unresolved V gene where checked; the cause of the rest is unknown. V and J calls and clone size come straight from that table; D and trimming were deduced from the DNA. Within this sample are some 140,000 clones, with under 95% of them counted one time only. The ten largest clones represent less than 0.6% of the sample.

The collaborating institutions used their own protocols to collect whole blood in K2EDTA tubes. Collaborator samples were shipped for TCRbeta analysis as frozen whole blood, isolated PBMCs, or DNA extracted from either sample type. On this clone: Its antigen is still unknown. No much larger clonotype is one base removed from it; base qualities were not supplied.

This receptor chain uses TRBV2 and TRBJ2-5, with 11 bases matching TRBD1. Sample: peripheral blood. The receptor was derived from a man aged 45-65 years with acute or convalescent COVID-19. This receptor has the CDR3 CASSGGTGGAETQYF. DNA sequence: TGTGCCAGCAGTGGGGGGACAGGGGGTGCAGAGACCCAGTACTTC.